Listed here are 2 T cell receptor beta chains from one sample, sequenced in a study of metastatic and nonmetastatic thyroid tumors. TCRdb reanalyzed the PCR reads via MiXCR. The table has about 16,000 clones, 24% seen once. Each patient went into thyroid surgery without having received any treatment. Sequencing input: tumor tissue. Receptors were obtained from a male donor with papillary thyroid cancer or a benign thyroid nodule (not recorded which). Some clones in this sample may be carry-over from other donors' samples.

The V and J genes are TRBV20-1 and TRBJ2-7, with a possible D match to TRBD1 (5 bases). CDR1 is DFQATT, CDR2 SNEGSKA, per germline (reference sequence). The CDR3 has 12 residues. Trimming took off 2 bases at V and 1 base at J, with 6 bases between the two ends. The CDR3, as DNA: TGCAGTGCTAGAAGGGGATCCTACGAGCAGTACTTC. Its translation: CSARRGSYEQYF.

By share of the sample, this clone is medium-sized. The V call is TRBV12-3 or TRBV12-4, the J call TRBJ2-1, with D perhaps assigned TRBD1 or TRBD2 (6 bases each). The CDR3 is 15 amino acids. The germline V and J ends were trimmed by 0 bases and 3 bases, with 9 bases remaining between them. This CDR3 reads CASSLAGGLYNEQFF. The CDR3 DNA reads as TGTGCCAGCAGTTTAGCCGGGGGCCTCTACAATGAGCAGTTCTTC.